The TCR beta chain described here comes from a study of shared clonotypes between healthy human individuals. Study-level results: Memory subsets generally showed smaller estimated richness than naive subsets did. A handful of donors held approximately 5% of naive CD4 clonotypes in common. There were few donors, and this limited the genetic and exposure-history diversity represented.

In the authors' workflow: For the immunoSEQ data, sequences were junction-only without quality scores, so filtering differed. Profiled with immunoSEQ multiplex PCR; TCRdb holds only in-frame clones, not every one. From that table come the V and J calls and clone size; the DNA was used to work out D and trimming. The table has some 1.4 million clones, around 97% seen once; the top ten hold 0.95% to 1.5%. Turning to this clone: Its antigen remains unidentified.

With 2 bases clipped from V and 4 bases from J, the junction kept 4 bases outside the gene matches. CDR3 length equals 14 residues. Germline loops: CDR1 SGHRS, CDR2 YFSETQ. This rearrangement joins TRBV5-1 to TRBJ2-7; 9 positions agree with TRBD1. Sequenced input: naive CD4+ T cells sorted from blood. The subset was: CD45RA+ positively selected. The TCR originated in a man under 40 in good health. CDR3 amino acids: CASSFWDRVYEQYF. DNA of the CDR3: TGCGCCAGCAGCTTTTGGGACAGGGTTTACGAGCAGTACTTC.